This T cell receptor (beta chain) originates from a study of blood T cell repertoires in COVID-19. Overall study context: Acute and convalescent COVID-19 specimens originated in the United States, Italy and Spain.

Authors' data handling: Reference gene primer amplification yielded estimated nucleated cell counts. The repertoire was sequenced with immunoSEQ multiplex PCR; TCRdb's copy has only in-frame clones and lacks some. The V and J calls and the clone size are those of that table, but D and trimming were determined from the DNA. This sample carries roughly 200,000 clones, about 88% of them seen once, and the ten largest clones take roughly 5.6%. The CDR3 is made up of 15 amino acids. Germline CDR1 reads SGHTA; CDR2 reads FQGNSA. Between the trimmed V and J ends, which lost 0 bases and 2 bases, there was a span of 10 bases.

Sequenced material: peripheral blood. This sequence originates from a woman in her forties who had recovered from COVID-19. This chain connects TRBV7-2 to TRBJ1-2, with D uncertain. CDR3 in amino acids: CASSLATAWNYGYTF. The CDR3 DNA follows: TGTGCCAGCAGCTTAGCCACAGCATGGAACTATGGCTACACCTTC. Filled out from reference TRBV7-2 and TRBJ1-2, the complete variable domain reads GAGVSQSPSNKVTEKGKDVELRCDPISGHTALYWYRQSLGQGLEFLIYFQGNSAPDKSGLPSDRFSAERTGGSVSTLTIQRTQQEDSAVYLCASSLATAWNYGYTFGSGTRLTVV.